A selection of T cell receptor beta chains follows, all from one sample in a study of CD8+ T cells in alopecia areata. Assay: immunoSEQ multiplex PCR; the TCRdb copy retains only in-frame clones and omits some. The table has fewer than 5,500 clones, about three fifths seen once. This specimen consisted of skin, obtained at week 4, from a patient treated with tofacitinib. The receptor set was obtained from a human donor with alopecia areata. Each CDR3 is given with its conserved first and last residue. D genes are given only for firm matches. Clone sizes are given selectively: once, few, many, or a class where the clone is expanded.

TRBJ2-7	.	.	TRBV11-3	CASSLRQPPGYEQYF	TGTGCCAGCAGCCTCAGACAGCCCCCGGGATACGAGCAGTACTTC
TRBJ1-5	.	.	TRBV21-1	CASSKGGRVWQGSNQPQHF	TGTGCCAGCAGCAAAGGAGGTCGTGTCTGGCAGGGGAGCAATCAGCCCCAGCATTTT
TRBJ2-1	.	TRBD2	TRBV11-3	CASSYTAGTSKFF	TGTGCCAGCAGCTACACGGCCGGGACTAGCAAATTCTTC
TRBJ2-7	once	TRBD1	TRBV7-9	CASSPKQGQAGYEQYF	TGTGCCAGCAGCCCGAAACAGGGACAGGCGGGTTACGAGCAGTACTTC
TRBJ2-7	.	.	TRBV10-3	CAISEGGTAYEQYF	TGTGCCATCAGTGAAGGCGGCACGGCCTACGAGCAGTACTTC
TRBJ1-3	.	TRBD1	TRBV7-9	CASSFFRTGSGNTIYF	TGTGCCAGCAGCTTCTTCAGGACAGGCTCTGGAAACACCATATATTTT
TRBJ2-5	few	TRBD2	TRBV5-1	CASSLEGLAGGRETQYF	TGCGCCAGCAGCTTGGAGGGACTAGCGGGAGGCCGGGAGACCCAGTACTTC
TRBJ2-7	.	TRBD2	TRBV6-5	CASSSREGYEQYF	TGTGCCAGCAGCTCCAGGGAGGGCTACGAGCAGTACTTC
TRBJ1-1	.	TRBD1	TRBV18	CASSLGQGAIGTEAFF	TGTGCCAGCTCTCTAGGACAGGGGGCGATCGGGACTGAAGCTTTCTTT
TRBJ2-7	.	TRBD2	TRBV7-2	CASSNRGSGIYEQYF	TGTGCCAGCAGCAACCGCGGTAGCGGGATCTACGAGCAGTACTTC
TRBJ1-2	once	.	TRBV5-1	CASGKRSVRTYGYTF	TGCGCCAGCGGTAAGCGATCGGTTCGAACCTATGGCTACACCTTC
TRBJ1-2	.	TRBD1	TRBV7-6	CASSSGRDSFYGGYTF	TGTGCCAGCAGCTCGGGCCGGGACAGCTTTTATGGAGGCTACACCTTC
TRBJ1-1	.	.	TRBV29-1	CSVNSGRGAFF	TGCAGCGTTAATTCCGGTCGGGGAGCTTTCTTT
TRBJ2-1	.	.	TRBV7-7	CASSPGVNSDEQFF	TGTGCCAGCAGCCCCGGAGTCAACTCGGATGAGCAGTTCTTC
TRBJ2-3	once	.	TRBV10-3	CAASPLFTDTQYF	TGTGCCGCCTCCCCCCTCTTCACAGATACGCAGTATTTT
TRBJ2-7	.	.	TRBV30	CAWTRAFGPYEQYF	TGTGCCTGGACTCGGGCCTTTGGGCCATACGAGCAGTACTTC
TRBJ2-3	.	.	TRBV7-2	CASSLAQGQTQYF	TGTGCCAGCAGCTTAGCGCAGGGCCAGACGCAGTATTTT
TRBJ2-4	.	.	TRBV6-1	CASSEAPLPENIQYF	TGTGCCAGCAGTGAAGCGCCGCTTCCCGAAAACATTCAGTACTTC
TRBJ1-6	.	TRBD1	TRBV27	CASSLRGQNSPLHF	TGTGCCAGCAGCCTCAGGGGGCAAAATTCACCCCTCCACTTT
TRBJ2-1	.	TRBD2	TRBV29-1	CSVVSGGSSYNEQFF	TGCAGCGTTGTTTCGGGGGGGAGCTCCTACAATGAGCAGTTCTTC
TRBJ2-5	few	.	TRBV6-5	CASSPRLASETQYF	TGTGCCAGCAGCCCCCGGCTAGCGAGTGAGACCCAGTACTTC
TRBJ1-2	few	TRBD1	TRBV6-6	CATYDRAYGYTF	TGTGCCACCTACGACAGGGCCTATGGCTACACCTTC
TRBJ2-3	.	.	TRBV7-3	CASSFGGGSADTQYF	TGTGCCAGCAGCTTCGGGGGCGGGTCCGCAGATACGCAGTATTTT
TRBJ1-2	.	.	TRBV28	CASGRVEGNYGYTF	TGTGCCAGCGGGAGGGTGGAGGGTAACTATGGCTACACCTTC
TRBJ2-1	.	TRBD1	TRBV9	CASEGGQGWNEQFF	TGTGCCAGCGAGGGGGGACAGGGGTGGAATGAGCAGTTCTTC
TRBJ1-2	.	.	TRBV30	CAWRAWDGFLAF	TGTGCCTGGAGGGCCTGGGATGGGTTTCTTGCCTTC
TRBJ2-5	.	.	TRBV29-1	CSVDRGPQETQYF	TGCAGCGTTGATCGGGGACCACAAGAGACCCAGTACTTC
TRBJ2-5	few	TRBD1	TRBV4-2	CASSWGTGPETQYF	TGTGCCAGCAGCTGGGGGACAGGCCCAGAGACCCAGTACTTC
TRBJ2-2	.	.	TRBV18	CASSPTRGEANTGELFF	TGTGCCAGCTCACCGACCCGGGGAGAGGCGAACACCGGGGAGCTGTTTTTT